These 30 T cell receptor beta chains originate from one sample sequenced in a study of T cell repertoires in cytomegalovirus infection. Each CDR3 protein is one row after TCRdb ran MiXCR on the reads. The sample holds tens of thousands of distinct CDR3 sequences, 20% seen once. The antigens these receptors bind are not known. The source material was CD8+ T cells from cultured PBMCs, sampled from culture after CMV antigen stimulation. All receptors come from a human donor in good health (CMV status not recorded). Some clones in this sample may be carry-over from other donors' samples.

The chain is built from TRBV27 and TRBJ1-6; the D gene is possibly TRBD1 (5 bases). Deletions cut 2 bases from V and 10 bases from J, with 15 bases between. Germline V gene data show CDR1 as MNHEY and CDR2 as SMNVEV (reference sequence). The CDR3 is 15 residues long. In nucleotides, the CDR3 is TGTGCCAGCAGTTTAAACCGAATGGGGCTATCACCCCTCCACTTT. Protein sequence: CASSLNRMGLSPLHF.

This clonotype has just a few counts. The chain links TRBV7-6 to TRBJ2-7, with TRBD1 matching over 10 bases. This CDR3 contains 16 residues. CDR1 and CDR2 (germline): SGHVS, FNYEAQ. V lost 3 bases, J lost 6 bases, and 11 bases stayed unmatched. The CDR3 DNA follows: TGTGCCAGCAGCTTGGCCCGGGACAGGGGATATGGCGAGCAGTACTTC. Protein: CASSLARDRGYGEQYF.

The chain is built from TRBV19 and TRBJ1-5, with TRBD1 as a possible D gene (6 bases). Trimming took off 3 bases at V and 2 bases at J, with 14 bases between the two ends. The germline V gene has CDR1 LNHDA and CDR2 SQIVND (reference sequence). The CDR3 covers 16 residues. As DNA, the CDR3 is TGTGCCAGTAGTATTAAACGCAGGGGAGGCAATCAGCCCCAGCATTTT. Its protein is CASSIKRRGGNQPQHF.

The genes are TRBV3-1 and TRBJ2-7, with D possibly matching TRBD1 (5 bases). V was cut by 4 bases and J by 2 bases, with 12 bases left in between. CDR3 size: 14 residues. The V gene's germline CDR1 is LGHDT and CDR2 YNNKEL (reference sequence). In DNA form, the CDR3 reads TGTGCCAGCAGCCCCAGACAGATGCCCTACGAGCAGTACTTC. Its protein product is CASSPRQMPYEQYF.

As concerns this clonotype: A read error may produce the germline difference seen at one junction end. V usage is TRBV7-3 and J usage is TRBJ1-2; 12 positions agree with TRBD1. Germline values: CDR1 SGHTA, CDR2 FQGTGA. The CDR3 loop spans 14 amino acids. CDR3 nucleotide sequence: TGTGCCAGCAGCTCACCGGGACAGGGGGCGTTGTTATATTTC. As protein: CASSSPGQGALLYF.

Only a few counts were recorded for this clonotype. The chain links TRBV6-1 to TRBJ2-5, with 13 nucleotides matching TRBD2. The CDR3 has 15 residues. The V gene end was trimmed by 2 bases and the J gene end by 6 bases; junction bases not matched to a gene: 3. Looked up from germline, CDR1 is MNHNS and CDR2 is SASEGT. The CDR3 coding sequence is TGTGCCAGCAGTGAAACTAGCGGGGGGGCACAGACCCAGTACTTC. Its translation is CASSETSGGAQTQYF.

In regard to this clonotype: A read error is possible here, since a much larger clone lies one base away. The CDR3 protein is CSVEGGAIQSYNEQFF. The CDR3 DNA reads TGCAGCGTTGAGGGGGGGGCCATTCAATCCTACAATGAGCAGTTCTTC. The genes are TRBV29-1 and TRBJ2-1; D possibly corresponds to TRBD2 (7 bases). Germline-derived CDR1 and CDR2 are SQVTM and ANQGSEA. The CDR3 has 16 amino acids. V lost 3 bases and J lost 1, with 16 bases in between.

The chain couples TRBV4-1 to TRBJ1-4; the D gene is possibly TRBD1 (5 bases). Trimming pared 2 bases from V and 0 bases from J, leaving 22 bases between. The length of the CDR3 is 20 residues. The germline V gene has CDR1 MGHRA and CDR2 YSYEKL. In DNA, the CDR3 is TGCGCCAGCAGCCAATTCACACTTGGGGCACTTGACACAACTAATGAAAAACTGTTTTTT. Its protein product is CASSQFTLGALDTTNEKLFF.

The chain recombines TRBV27 with TRBJ1-1, with D unclear. Per the germline V gene, CDR1 is MNHEY and CDR2 is SMNVEV (reference sequence). CDR3 length: 13 amino acids. The ends were cut back, 5 bases at V and 5 bases at J, with 12 bases in the middle. CDR3 nucleotides: TGTGCCAGCAGTCTCGGGTTTGAGACTGAAGCTTTCTTT. Translated: CASSLGFETEAFF.

The sample holds a few counts of this clonotype. The chain carries TRBV7-2 and TRBJ2-7; possibly TRBD2 for D (5 bases). From germline, CDR1 is SGHTA and CDR2 FQGNSA. CDR3 length: 15 amino acids. Trimming pared 4 bases from V and 3 bases from J, leaving 16 bases between. This CDR3 reads CASSSMFQRVYEQYF. The CDR3 DNA reads as TGTGCCAGCAGCTCCATGTTTCAGAGGGTCTACGAGCAGTACTTC.

The gene calls are TRBV7-2 and TRBJ2-1, with D possibly being TRBD2 (6 bases). The V end lost 5 bases, the J end lost 6 bases, and 17 bases lay between the germline ends. The CDR3 runs 15 residues. Germline V gene lookup returns CDR1 SGHTA and CDR2 FQGNSA. CDR3 amino acids: CASSLDGGAGNEQFF. Here the CDR3 DNA reads TGTGCCAGCAGCCTGGACGGGGGAGCGGGCAATGAGCAGTTCTTC.

This chain joins TRBV6-5 and TRBJ1-1, with D uncertain. The CDR3 is made up of 13 amino acids. Trimming left V 2 bases short and J 5 bases short, with 9 bases between. Germline CDR1 and CDR2: MNHEY and SVGAGI. CDR3 amino acids: CASSYGSYTEAFF. The DNA for the CDR3 is TGTGCCAGCAGTTACGGTTCGTATACTGAAGCTTTCTTT.

This clonotype has only a few counts. The chain joins TRBV12-3 or TRBV12-4 to TRBJ1-2; D perhaps matches TRBD1 (5 bases). The CDR3 has 14 residues. V gave up 6 bases and J gave up 6 bases, with 17 bases separating them. In nucleotides, the CDR3 is TGTGCCAGCAGAGGCGCCCGGGGGACGGATGGCTACACCTTC. This sequence encodes CASRGARGTDGYTF.

This clonotype was detected a few times. The chain carries TRBV12-3 or TRBV12-4 and TRBJ2-6; 9 nucleotides line up with TRBD1. The CDR3 covers 19 residues. V was clipped by 4 bases and J by 2 bases; unmatched bases: 12. Written as DNA, the CDR3 is TGTGCCAGCAGTTCCAATCACCTTAACAGGGGGCCTGGGGCCAACGTCCTGACTTTC. Protein sequence: CASSSNHLNRGPGANVLTF.

The rearrangement joins TRBV6-1 to TRBJ2-2, with TRBD2 as a possible D gene (6 bases). The CDR3 is 18 residues long. Germline CDR1 and CDR2: MNHNS and SASEGT. Trimming shortened V by 11 bases and J by 4 bases, and 29 bases separated the two germline ends. The CDR3 coding sequence is TGTGCCGGGTCACTCGGCAGGGAGGAATTAGTTGGCACCGGGGAGCTGTTTTTT. Protein sequence: CAGSLGREELVGTGELFF.

This clonotype has a handful of counts. The rearrangement joins TRBV4-1 to TRBJ1-2; 8 nucleotides match TRBD1. After removal of 0 bases from V and 7 bases from J, the junction contained 7 bases not matched to a gene. The CDR3 is 15 residues long. Germline V lookup: CDR1 MGHRA, CDR2 YSYEKL. The CDR3 DNA sequence: TGCGCCAGCAGCCAAGATACAGGGGGAACGGCTGGCTACACCTTC. Encoded protein: CASSQDTGGTAGYTF.

This chain's CDR3 is CASRPPTLPNTGELFF. The CDR3 DNA reads as TGTGCCAGCAGGCCTCCGACACTCCCGAACACCGGGGAGCTGTTTTTT. The rearrangement uses TRBV6-2 or TRBV6-3 and TRBJ2-2; D remains unclear. CDR1 and CDR2 (germline): MNHEY, SVGEGT. This CDR3 is 16 amino acids long. The V gene lost 6 bases and the J gene lost 0 bases, with 14 bases spanning the gap.

The chain links TRBV30 to TRBJ1-4; D is unclear. Germline CDR1 reads GTSNPN; CDR2 reads SVGIG (reference sequence). CDR3 size: 13 residues. Trimming pared 0 bases from V and 3 bases from J, leaving 5 bases between. For the CDR3, the DNA is TGTGCCTGGAGTGTAGACGCTAATGAAAAACTGTTTTTT. This translates into CAWSVDANEKLFF.

This clonotype was picked up a small number of times. V and J are TRBV15 and TRBJ1-2; 10 bases match TRBD1. In germline, CDR1 is LNHNV, CDR2 YYDKDF (reference sequence). This CDR3 spans 13 amino acids. Germline trimming cut 5 bases from V and 7 bases from J; bases unmatched to any gene: 4. CDR3 nucleotide sequence: TGTGCCACCAGCTCGGACAGGGGGGTTGGCTACACCTTC. Protein sequence: CATSSDRGVGYTF.

Only a few counts were recorded for this clonotype. The chain combines TRBV4-1 with TRBJ1-5; 7 bases agree with TRBD1. Germline loops: CDR1 MGHRA, CDR2 YSYEKL. CDR3 length: 15 residues. Losses at the gene ends were 5 bases for V and 0 bases for J; bases not matched to a gene: 4. CDR3 residues: CASSIRQGSNQPQHF. CDR3 in DNA: TGCGCCAGCAGCATAAGACAGGGTAGCAATCAGCCCCAGCATTTT.

V gene TRBV4-3 combines with J gene TRBJ1-5; maybe TRBD1 (5 bases). The CDR3 consists of 15 residues. Trimming removed 0 bases from V and 2 bases from J, with 8 bases in between. CDR1 and CDR2 from the germline V gene are LGHNA and YSLEER. CDR3 sequence reads: CASSQDRGRNQPQHF. CDR3 DNA sequence: TGCGCCAGCAGCCAAGATCGGGGCCGCAATCAGCCCCAGCATTTT.

The genes are TRBV7-2 and TRBJ2-7; a weak D match, TRBD1 (5 bases). V was clipped by 1 base and J by 6 bases, with 10 bases between them. The CDR3 extends over 13 amino acids. Per the germline V gene, CDR1 is SGHTA and CDR2 is FQGNSA. Here the CDR3 DNA reads TGTGCCAGCAGCTTAGTCTCAGGGCGCGAGCAGTACTTC. It encodes CASSLVSGREQYF.

This clonotype was counted between two and nine times. The chain uses TRBV6-8 and TRBJ2-3, with D possibly matching TRBD1 (5 bases). Germline V gene lookup returns CDR1 MNHGY and CDR2 SAAAGT. Trimming removed 4 bases from V and 2 bases from J, with 10 bases in between. This CDR3 comprises 14 residues. The CDR3 nucleotides read TGTGCCAGCAGTTTCTACAGGATCACAGATACGCAGTATTTT. Translating it yields CASSFYRITDTQYF.

The sample holds a few counts of this clonotype. The chain combines TRBV7-9 with TRBJ2-5; D is unresolved. The V end was cut by 0 bases, the J end by 2 bases, with 7 bases between. This CDR3 region has 14 residues. Germline lookup yields CDR1 SEHNR and CDR2 FQNEAQ (reference sequence). CDR3 in amino acids: CASSLAREQETQYF. The CDR3 DNA sequence: TGTGCCAGCAGCTTAGCGCGAGAACAAGAGACCCAGTACTTC.

This clonotype was counted between two and nine times. This chain joins TRBV12-3 or TRBV12-4 and TRBJ1-5; D might be TRBD1 (5 bases). There are 15 residues in the CDR3. The V end lost 5 bases, the J end lost 6 bases, and 17 bases lay between the germline ends. CDR3 loop: CASSRHSGFAQPQHF. The CDR3 bases are TGTGCCAGCAGTCGACATTCAGGGTTTGCTCAGCCCCAGCATTTT.

This clonotype was counted a few times. V and J are TRBV7-2 and TRBJ1-5; D possibly corresponds to TRBD1 (6 bases). The V gene's germline CDR1 is SGHTA and CDR2 FQGNSA. Trimming took 2 bases from V and 8 from J, leaving 19 bases between them. The CDR3 is made up of 16 amino acids. Here the CDR3 reads CASSLREGVSGEPQHF. CDR3 in DNA: TGTGCCAGCAGCTTACGGGAGGGGGTCAGTGGGGAGCCCCAGCATTTT. Based on the CDR3 plus reference TRBV7-2 and TRBJ1-5, the full variable domain is GAGVSQSPSNKVTEKGKDVELRCDPISGHTALYWYRQSLGQGLEFLIYFQGNSAPDKSGLPSDRFSAERTGGSVSTLTIQRTQQEDSAVYLCASSLREGVSGEPQHFGDGTRLSIL.

The chain carries TRBV7-2 and TRBJ2-1; D perhaps matches TRBD2 (5 bases). The germline V and J ends were trimmed by 1 base and 14 bases, with 15 bases remaining between them. The CDR3 is made up of 13 amino acids. CDR1 is SGHTA, CDR2 FQGNSA, per germline. CDR3 residues: CASSLGVGVEEFF. DNA of the CDR3: TGTGCCAGCAGCTTAGGGGTAGGAGTGGAGGAGTTCTTC.

This clonotype was counted a single time. The CDR3 sequence: CASSYGQSYGYTF. The CDR3 bases are TGTGCCAGCAGTTACGGCCAGTCCTATGGCTACACCTTC. V usage is TRBV6-6 and J usage is TRBJ1-2; D is uncertain. The CDR3 is 13 residues long. V lost 2 bases to trimming and J lost 4 bases, with 8 bases between them. Germline-derived CDR1 and CDR2 are MNHNY and SVGAGI (reference sequence).

The gene calls are TRBV4-2 and TRBJ1-1; 8 bases agree with TRBD1. After removal of 3 bases from V and 2 bases from J, the junction contained 8 bases not matched to a gene. This CDR3 has 16 amino acids. Germline V gene lookup returns CDR1 LGHNA and CDR2 YNFKEQ. The CDR3 nucleotides read TGTGCCAGCAGCCAGGAACCGGGACAGGAAAACACTGAAGCTTTCTTT. Its protein product is CASSQEPGQENTEAFF.

This clonotype was detected only a few times. The V gene is TRBV28, the J gene TRBJ1-1; D not resolved. The CDR3 is 14 residues long. Deletions cut 0 bases from V and 3 bases from J, with 8 bases between. Germline CDR1 and CDR2: MDHEN and SYDVKM. CDR3 in DNA: TGTGCCAGCAGTTTATGGGGTAGGGACACTGAAGCTTTCTTT. It codes for CASSLWGRDTEAFF.